One sample yielded the 9 T cell receptor beta chains listed below, sequenced in a study of T cell repertoires in aging, cancer and after chemotherapy. Multiplex touch-down PCR with TRB-A/B primers amplified rearranged V-D-J TRB sequences. TCRdb used MiXCR to reprocess the multiplex PCR reads, holding one entry per CDR3 protein. There are roughly 2,700 distinct CDR3 sequences in the sample; almost 25% occur only once, and over 9.5% lies in the top ten. The template was genomic DNA from peripheral blood, not RNA. The sample was blood. The source of these receptors is a human donor with a solid tumor.

This clonotype was detected only a few times. V usage is TRBV5-1 and J usage is TRBJ1-6; TRBD1 matches 8 bases. Losses at the gene ends were 0 bases for V and 7 bases for J; bases not matched to a gene: 6. Germline loops: CDR1 SGHRS, CDR2 YFSETQ. The CDR3 covers 16 residues. CDR3 protein: CASSLGQGINNSPLHF. The DNA of the CDR3 is TGCGCCAGCAGCTTGGGACAGGGGATTAACAATTCACCCCTCCACTTT.

In nucleotides, the CDR3 is TGTGCCAGCAGTTTAGAGGCCCGGCCGGGTGGGCAGCCCCAGCATTTT. It codes for CASSLEARPGGQPQHF. The V gene is TRBV12-3 or TRBV12-4, the J gene TRBJ1-5; D not resolved. The V end lost 1 base, the J end lost 7 bases, and 17 bases lay between the germline ends. CDR3 length: 16 residues.

The chain carries TRBV12-3 or TRBV12-4 and TRBJ1-1; a weak D match, TRBD1 (5 bases). Between the trimmed V and J ends, which lost 4 bases and 11 bases, there was a span of 17 bases. The CDR3 consists of 13 residues. The CDR3 nucleotides are TGTGCCAGCAGTTCCGTGGGGGGGGGGGGTGCTTTCTTT. It yields the protein CASSSVGGGGAFF.

By sample share, this clonotype is large. This sequence joins TRBV18 and TRBJ2-3; D is perhaps TRBD2 (5 bases). Trimming took 0 bases from V and 3 from J, leaving 7 bases between them. Germline CDR1 KGHSH, CDR2 LQKENI. CDR3 size: 14 residues. The CDR3 DNA sequence: TGTGCCAGCTCACCACCGGGAGAGACAGATACGCAGTATTTT. Translation: CASSPPGETDTQYF.

The chain carries TRBV28 and TRBJ1-5; TRBD1 might be the D (5 bases). The CDR3 consists of 16 residues. Germline V CDR1 and CDR2: MDHEN, SYDVKM. Trimming removed 3 bases from V and 2 bases from J, with 14 bases in between. This CDR3 reads CASSFGSGTGNQPQHF. The CDR3 DNA follows: TGTGCCAGCAGTTTCGGATCCGGGACCGGCAATCAGCCCCAGCATTTT.

By share, this clonotype ranks as medium-sized. This sequence joins TRBV6-1 and TRBJ2-2; D is perhaps TRBD2 (6 bases). The CDR3 sequence is 16 residues long. V dropped 4 bases and J dropped 6 bases, with 18 bases sitting between them. The V gene's germline CDR1 is MNHNS and CDR2 SASEGT. The CDR3 reads CASSVNVAGGSGELFF. The CDR3 DNA reads as TGTGCCAGCAGTGTTAATGTGGCCGGGGGATCCGGGGAGCTGTTTTTT.

Regarding this clonotype: A much larger clone sits a single nucleotide away, making a read error possible. The genes are TRBV12-3 or TRBV12-4 and TRBJ2-7; D not certain. The CDR3 loop spans 14 amino acids. V lost 3 bases, J lost 2 bases, and 11 bases lay in between. CDR3 nucleotide sequence: TGTGCCAGCAGTTTGGTCCCGACGACCTACGAGCAGTACTTC. It translates to CASSLVPTTYEQYF.

This clonotype was observed a few times. This chain links TRBV19 with TRBJ2-1; 7 bases agree with TRBD2. V shed 3 bases, J shed 10 bases, and the junction held 18 bases outside the gene matches. Germline loops: CDR1 LNHDA, CDR2 SQIVND (reference sequence). The CDR3 consists of 17 residues. CDR3 amino acids: CASSILGRVRLGGEQFF. As DNA, the CDR3 is TGTGCCAGTAGTATTCTAGGGCGGGTCCGATTGGGGGGGGAGCAGTTCTTC.

This clonotype was picked up a small number of times. A junction end diverges from the germline sequence, so it may reflect a read error. This chain joins TRBV6-5 and TRBJ2-2, with D perhaps matching TRBD1 (6 bases). From germline, CDR1 is MNHEY and CDR2 SVGAGI. The CDR3 has 13 residues. The CDR3 here is CASRPGVTGELFF. Here the CDR3 DNA reads TGCGCCAGCAGACCAGGGGTAACCGGGGAGCTGTTTTTT.